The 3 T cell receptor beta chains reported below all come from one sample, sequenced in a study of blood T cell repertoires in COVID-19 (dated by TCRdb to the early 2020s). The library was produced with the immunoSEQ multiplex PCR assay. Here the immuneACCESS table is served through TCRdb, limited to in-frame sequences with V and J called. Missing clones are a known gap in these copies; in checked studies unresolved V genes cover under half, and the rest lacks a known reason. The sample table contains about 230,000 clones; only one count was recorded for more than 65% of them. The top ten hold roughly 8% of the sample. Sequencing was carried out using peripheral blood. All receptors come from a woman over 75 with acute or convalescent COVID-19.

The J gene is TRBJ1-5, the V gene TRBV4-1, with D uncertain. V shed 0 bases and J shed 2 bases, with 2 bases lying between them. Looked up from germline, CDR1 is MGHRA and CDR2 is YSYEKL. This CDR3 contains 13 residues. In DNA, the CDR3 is TGCGCCAGCAGCCAAGACGGCAATCAGCCCCAGCATTTT. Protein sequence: CASSQDGNQPQHF.

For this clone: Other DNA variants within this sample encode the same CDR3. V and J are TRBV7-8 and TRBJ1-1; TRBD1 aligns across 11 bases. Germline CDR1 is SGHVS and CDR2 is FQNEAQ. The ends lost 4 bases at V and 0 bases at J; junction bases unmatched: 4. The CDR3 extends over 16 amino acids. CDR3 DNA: TGTGCCAGCAGCTCAGGGACAGGGGGTATGAACACTGAAGCTTTCTTT. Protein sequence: CASSSGTGGMNTEAFF.

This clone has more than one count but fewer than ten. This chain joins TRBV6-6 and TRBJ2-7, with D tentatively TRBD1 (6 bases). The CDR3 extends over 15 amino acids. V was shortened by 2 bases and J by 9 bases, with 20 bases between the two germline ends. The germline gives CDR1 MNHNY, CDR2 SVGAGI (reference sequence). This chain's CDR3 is CASSYGTRDIEGQYF. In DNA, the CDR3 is TGTGCCAGCAGTTACGGAACCCGGGACATTGAGGGGCAGTACTTC.